This record looks at one T cell receptor beta chain sequence and its context. The entry originates in a study of blood T cell repertoires in COVID-19. The overall study: The United States, Italy and Spain provided the acute and convalescent COVID-19 samples. Sources were T cells, B-cell-depleted T cells, or PBMCs; the material itself was cDNA or gDNA.

Germline lookup yields CDR1 MNHNS and CDR2 SASEGT. V was shortened by 0 bases and J by 8 bases, with 17 bases between the two germline ends. The CDR3 is 16 residues long. In the original workflow: For nucleated cells, counts were estimated from reference gene primer amplification. Repertoires were generated with immunoSEQ multiplex PCR, while TCRdb's copy carries only in-frame clones and drops some. The V and J calls and the clone size are those of that table, but D and trimming were determined from the DNA. The sample holds almost 25,000 clones, around 83% seen once. This sequence originates from a human donor in a cohort sampled during active COVID-19. The rearrangement uses TRBV6-1 and TRBJ2-1; D is possibly TRBD1 (6 bases). Sequencing was carried out using peripheral blood. CDR3 in amino acids: CASSEAHGDIGDEQFF. CDR3 DNA: TGTGCCAGCAGTGAAGCGCACGGGGACATCGGGGATGAGCAGTTCTTC.